This TCR beta chain was identified during a study of blood T cell repertoires in COVID-19. The germline CDR1 and CDR2 sequences are KGHDR and SFDVKD. The CDR3 is 12 residues long. Trimming stripped 9 bases from V and 3 bases from J, with 11 bases between. Original analysis: The authors estimated nucleated cell counts from reference gene primer amplification. The assay was immunoSEQ multiplex PCR, and TCRdb's table has in-frame clones only and misses some. That table gives V, J and clone size, and the DNA gave D and trimming. This table holds about 280,000 clones, around nine tenths found once. The chain recombines TRBV24-1 with TRBJ2-7; D not resolved. The sequenced sample was peripheral blood. The clonotype comes from a man aged 35-49 years with acute or convalescent COVID-19. The DNA for the CDR3 is TGTGCCACCGGAAACCGACTCTACGAGCAGTACTTC. It translates to CATGNRLYEQYF.